This T cell receptor beta chain was recorded in a study of T cells after yellow fever vaccination. V lost 3 bases and J lost 9; bases outside the gene matches: 9. This CDR3 is built from 15 residues. The germline V gene has CDR1 DFQATT and CDR2 SNEGSKA (reference sequence). This clonotype was seen repeatedly, ten times or more. UMIs were added to TCR cDNA along with a universal primer site when it was made by 5'RACE template switching. Using its own MiXCR run on the 5' RACE reads, TCRdb lists one record per CDR3 protein. This table has some 560,000 distinct CDR3 sequences, around 17% appearing once. The receptor was isolated from a man younger than 35 who received the YFV17D yellow fever vaccine. The chain has TRBV20-1 and TRBJ2-1; 12 bases match TRBD2. Sequenced material: PBMCs, taken 4 to 5 days after the first yellow fever vaccination. As DNA, the CDR3 is TGCAGTGCTAGTCTGGCTAGCGGGGGGGCCGCTGAGCAGTTCTTC. It translates to CSASLASGGAAEQFF.